This T cell receptor (beta chain) was sequenced for a study of naive and memory T cell subsets. The CDR3 runs 18 residues. With V trimmed by 1 base and J by 4 bases, 11 bases remained unmatched. Germline V gene lookup returns CDR1 DFQATT and CDR2 SNEGSKA (reference sequence). Two oligonucleotides, mixed equimolar, formed the beta constant-region primer covering TRBC1 and TRBC2. TCRdb reprocessed the UMI-ligation and nested PCR reads via MiXCR and lists one record per CDR3 protein. In the table there are 3,000 or so distinct CDR3 sequences, 7.3% of which are singletons. The source is a human donor in good health. The specimen was effector memory CD8+ T cells from blood. This sample's subset: effector memory, CD45RA- CD27-. The genes are TRBV20-1 and TRBJ1-3, with 12 nucleotides matching TRBD1. CDR3 DNA: TGCAGTGCTAGAGTAAGGGACAGGGGGCTAGGACCAGGAAACACCATATATTTT. Its protein is CSARVRDRGLGPGNTIYF.